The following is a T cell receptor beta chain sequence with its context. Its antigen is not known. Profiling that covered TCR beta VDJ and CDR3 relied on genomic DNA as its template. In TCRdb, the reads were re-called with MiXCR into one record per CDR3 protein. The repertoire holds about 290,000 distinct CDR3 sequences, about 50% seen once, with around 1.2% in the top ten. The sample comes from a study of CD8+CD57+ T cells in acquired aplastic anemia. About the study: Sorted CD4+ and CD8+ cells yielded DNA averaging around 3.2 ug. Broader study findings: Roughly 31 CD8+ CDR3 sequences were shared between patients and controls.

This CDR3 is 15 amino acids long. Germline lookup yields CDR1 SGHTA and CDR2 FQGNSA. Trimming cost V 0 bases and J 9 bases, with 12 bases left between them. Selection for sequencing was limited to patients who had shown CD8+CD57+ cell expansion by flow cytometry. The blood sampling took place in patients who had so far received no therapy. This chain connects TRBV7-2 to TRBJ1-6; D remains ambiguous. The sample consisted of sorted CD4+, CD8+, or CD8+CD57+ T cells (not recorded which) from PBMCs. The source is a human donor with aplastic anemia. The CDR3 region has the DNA TGTGCCAGCAGCTTAGCACTTCGTTTACCTTCACCCCTCCACTTT. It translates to CASSLALRLPSPLHF.